This T cell receptor (beta chain) was sequenced for a study of OX40 agonist ivuxolimab in advanced cancers. Only in-frame clones appear in the TCRdb table, and some are missing; sequencing was by immunoSEQ multiplex PCR. This sample has over 55,000 clones, with roughly nine tenths found just once. The germline V gene encodes CDR1 SGDLS and CDR2 YYNGEE. Trimming removed 2 bases from V and 0 bases from J; junction bases left unmatched: 3. The CDR3 loop spans 16 amino acids. The chain couples TRBV9 to TRBJ1-1; 11 bases line up with TRBD1. The input for sequencing was CD4+ or CD8+ T cells sorted from blood, taken in a trial of the OX40 agonist ivuxolimab. This receptor was identified in an adult with an advanced solid tumor such as melanoma, head and neck, liver or kidney cancer. The CDR3 DNA reads TGTGCCAGCAGCGTCGGACAGGGGGCAGTGAACACTGAAGCTTTCTTT. Translation gives CASSVGQGAVNTEAFF.